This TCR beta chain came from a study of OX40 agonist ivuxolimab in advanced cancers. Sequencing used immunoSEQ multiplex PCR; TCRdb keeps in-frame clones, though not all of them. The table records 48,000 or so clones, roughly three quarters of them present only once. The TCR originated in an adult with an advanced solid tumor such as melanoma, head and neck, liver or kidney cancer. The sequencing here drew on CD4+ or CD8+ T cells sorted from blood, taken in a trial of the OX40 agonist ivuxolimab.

The CDR3 is CASSQGWDYGYTF. As DNA, the CDR3 is TGCGCCAGCAGCCAAGGGTGGGACTATGGCTACACCTTC. This sequence joins TRBV4-3 and TRBJ1-2; D not resolved. Trimming shortened V by 1 base and J by 3 bases, and 6 bases separated the two germline ends. CDR3 length equals 13 residues. The germline CDR1 and CDR2 sequences are LGHNA and YSLEER.